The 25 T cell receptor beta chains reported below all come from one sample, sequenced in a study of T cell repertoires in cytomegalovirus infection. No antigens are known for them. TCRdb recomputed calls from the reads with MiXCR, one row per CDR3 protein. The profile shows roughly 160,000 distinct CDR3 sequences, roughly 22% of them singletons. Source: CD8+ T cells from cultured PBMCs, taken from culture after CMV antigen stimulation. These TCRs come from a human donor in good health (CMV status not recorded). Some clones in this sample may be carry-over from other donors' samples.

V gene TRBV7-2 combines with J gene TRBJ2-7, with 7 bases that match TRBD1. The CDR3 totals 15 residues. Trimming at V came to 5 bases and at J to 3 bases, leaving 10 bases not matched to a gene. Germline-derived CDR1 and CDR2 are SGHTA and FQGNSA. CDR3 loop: CASSPGTANLYEQYF. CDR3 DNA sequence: TGTGCCAGCAGCCCCGGGACAGCCAATCTCTACGAGCAGTACTTC. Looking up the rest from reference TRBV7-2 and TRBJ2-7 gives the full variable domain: GAGVSQSPSNKVTEKGKDVELRCDPISGHTALYWYRQSLGQGLEFLIYFQGNSAPDKSGLPSDRFSAERTGGSVSTLTIQRTQQEDSAVYLCASSPGTANLYEQYFGPGTRLTVT.

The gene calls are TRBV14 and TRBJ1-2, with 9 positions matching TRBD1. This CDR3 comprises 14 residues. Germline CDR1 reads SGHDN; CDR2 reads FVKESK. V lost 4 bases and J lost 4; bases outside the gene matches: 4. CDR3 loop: CASSPDRGSYGYTF. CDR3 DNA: TGTGCCAGCAGCCCGGACAGGGGTTCCTATGGCTACACCTTC.

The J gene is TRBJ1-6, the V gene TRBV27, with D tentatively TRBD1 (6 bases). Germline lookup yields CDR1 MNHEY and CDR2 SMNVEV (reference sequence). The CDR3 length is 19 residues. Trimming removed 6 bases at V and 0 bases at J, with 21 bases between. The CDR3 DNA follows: TGTGCCAGCAGCCTTACTCTTGACAGGTTTAGCTCCTATAATTCACCCCTCCACTTT. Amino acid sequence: CASSLTLDRFSSYNSPLHF.

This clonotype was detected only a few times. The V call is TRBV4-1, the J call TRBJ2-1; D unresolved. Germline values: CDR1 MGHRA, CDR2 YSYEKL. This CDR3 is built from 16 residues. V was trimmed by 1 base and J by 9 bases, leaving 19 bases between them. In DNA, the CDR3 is TGCGCCAGCAGCCAAGTTATGGTCTCGGCTAATAGTGAGCAGTTCTTC. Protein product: CASSQVMVSANSEQFF.

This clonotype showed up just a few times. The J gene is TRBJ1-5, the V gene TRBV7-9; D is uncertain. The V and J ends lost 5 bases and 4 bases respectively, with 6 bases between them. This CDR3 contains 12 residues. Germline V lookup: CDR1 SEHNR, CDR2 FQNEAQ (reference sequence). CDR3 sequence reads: CASSHLNQPQHF. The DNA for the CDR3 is TGTGCCAGCAGCCACCTGAATCAGCCCCAGCATTTT.

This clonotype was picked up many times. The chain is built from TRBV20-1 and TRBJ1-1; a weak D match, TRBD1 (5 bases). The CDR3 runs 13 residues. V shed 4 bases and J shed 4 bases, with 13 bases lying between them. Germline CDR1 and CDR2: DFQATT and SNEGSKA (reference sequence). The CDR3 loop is CSAKGFESTEAFF. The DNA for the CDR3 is TGCAGTGCTAAGGGGTTCGAAAGCACTGAAGCTTTCTTT.

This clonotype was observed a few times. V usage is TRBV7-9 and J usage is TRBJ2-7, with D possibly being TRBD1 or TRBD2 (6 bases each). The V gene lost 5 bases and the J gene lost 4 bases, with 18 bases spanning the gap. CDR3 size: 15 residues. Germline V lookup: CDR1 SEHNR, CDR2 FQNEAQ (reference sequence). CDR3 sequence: CASSPPEGDVYEQYF. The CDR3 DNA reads TGTGCCAGCAGCCCCCCGGAGGGGGACGTTTACGAGCAGTACTTC.

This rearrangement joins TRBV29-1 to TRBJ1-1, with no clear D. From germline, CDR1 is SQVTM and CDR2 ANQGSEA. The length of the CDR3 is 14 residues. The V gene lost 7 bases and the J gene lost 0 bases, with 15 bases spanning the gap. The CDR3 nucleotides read TGCAGCGCCATCCCTGGCAGCCTGAACACTGAAGCTTTCTTT. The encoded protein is CSAIPGSLNTEAFF.

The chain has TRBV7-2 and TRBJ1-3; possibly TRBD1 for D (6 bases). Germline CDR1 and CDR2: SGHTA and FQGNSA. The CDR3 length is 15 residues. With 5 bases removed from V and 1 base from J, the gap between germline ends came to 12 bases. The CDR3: CASSARGGSGNTIYF. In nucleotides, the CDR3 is TGTGCCAGCAGCGCCAGGGGAGGTTCTGGAAACACCATATATTTT.

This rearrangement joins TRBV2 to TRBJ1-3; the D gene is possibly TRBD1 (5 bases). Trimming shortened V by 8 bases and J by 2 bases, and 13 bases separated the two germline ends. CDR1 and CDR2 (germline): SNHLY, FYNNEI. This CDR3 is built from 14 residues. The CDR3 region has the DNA TGTGCCAGCCTAGCAGGGAGGGCTGGAAACACCATATATTTT. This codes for CASLAGRAGNTIYF.

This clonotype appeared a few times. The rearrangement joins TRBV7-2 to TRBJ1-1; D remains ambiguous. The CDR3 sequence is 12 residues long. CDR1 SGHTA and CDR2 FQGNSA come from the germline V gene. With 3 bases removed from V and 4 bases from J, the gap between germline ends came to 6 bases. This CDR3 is CASSFAGTEAFF. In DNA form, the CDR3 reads TGTGCCAGCAGCTTCGCAGGCACTGAAGCTTTCTTT.

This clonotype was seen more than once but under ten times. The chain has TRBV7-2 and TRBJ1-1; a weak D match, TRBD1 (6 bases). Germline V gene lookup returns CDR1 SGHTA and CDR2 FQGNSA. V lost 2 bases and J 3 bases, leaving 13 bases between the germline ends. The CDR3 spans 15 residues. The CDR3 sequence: CASSLRGGIHTEAFF. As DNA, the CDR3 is TGTGCCAGCAGCTTACGCGGGGGCATACACACTGAAGCTTTCTTT. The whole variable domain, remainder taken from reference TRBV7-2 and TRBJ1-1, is GAGVSQSPSNKVTEKGKDVELRCDPISGHTALYWYRQSLGQGLEFLIYFQGNSAPDKSGLPSDRFSAERTGGSVSTLTIQRTQQEDSAVYLCASSLRGGIHTEAFFGQGTRLTVV.

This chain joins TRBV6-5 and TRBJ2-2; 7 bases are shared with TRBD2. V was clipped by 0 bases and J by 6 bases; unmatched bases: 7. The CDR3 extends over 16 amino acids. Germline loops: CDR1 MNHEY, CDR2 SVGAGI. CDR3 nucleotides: TGTGCCAGCAGTTACTCCGGGGCAGGGAGGGCCGGGGAGCTGTTTTTT. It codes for CASSYSGAGRAGELFF.

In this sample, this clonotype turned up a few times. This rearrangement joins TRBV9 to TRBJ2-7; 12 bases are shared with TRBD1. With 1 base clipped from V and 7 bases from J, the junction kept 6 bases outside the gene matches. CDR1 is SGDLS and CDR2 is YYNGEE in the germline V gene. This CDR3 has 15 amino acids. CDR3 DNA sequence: TGTGCCAGCAGCGTATCGGGGGACAGGGGGCGGGAGCAGTACTTC. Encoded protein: CASSVSGDRGREQYF.

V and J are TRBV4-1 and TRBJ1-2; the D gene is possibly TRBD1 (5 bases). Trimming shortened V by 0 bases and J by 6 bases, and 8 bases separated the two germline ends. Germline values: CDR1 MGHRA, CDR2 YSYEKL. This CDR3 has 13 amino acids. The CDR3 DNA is TGCGCCAGCAGCCAAGAGACGGGGCATGGCTACACCTTC. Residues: CASSQETGHGYTF.

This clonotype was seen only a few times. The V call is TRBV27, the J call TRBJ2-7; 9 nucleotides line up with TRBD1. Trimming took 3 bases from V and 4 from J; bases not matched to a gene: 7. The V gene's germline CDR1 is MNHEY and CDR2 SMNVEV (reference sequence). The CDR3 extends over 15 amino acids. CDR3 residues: CASSLRGQGMYEQYF. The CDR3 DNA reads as TGTGCCAGCAGTTTGAGAGGACAGGGGATGTACGAGCAGTACTTC.

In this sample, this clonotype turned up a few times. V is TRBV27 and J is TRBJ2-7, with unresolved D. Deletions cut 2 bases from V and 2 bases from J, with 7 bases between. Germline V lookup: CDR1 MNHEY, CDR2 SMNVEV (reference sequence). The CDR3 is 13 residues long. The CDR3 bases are TGTGCCAGCAGTTTAACAGCACCCTACGAGCAGTACTTC. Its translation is CASSLTAPYEQYF.

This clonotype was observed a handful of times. The DNA of the CDR3 is TGCGCCAGCAGTGAGTGGGGGGAAGAGACCCAGTACTTC. Protein sequence: CASSEWGEETQYF. The chain has TRBV10-1 and TRBJ2-5, with D possibly TRBD2 on 6 matching bases. The germline gives CDR1 WNHNN, CDR2 SYGVQD (reference sequence). The CDR3 covers 13 residues. Trimming took 1 base from V and 3 from J, leaving 6 bases between them.

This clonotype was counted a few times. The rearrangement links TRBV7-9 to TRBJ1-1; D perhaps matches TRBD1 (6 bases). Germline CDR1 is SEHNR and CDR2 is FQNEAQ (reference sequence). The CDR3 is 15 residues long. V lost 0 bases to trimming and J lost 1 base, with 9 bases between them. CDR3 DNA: TGTGCCAGCAGCTTAGCACAGGGCTGGAACACTGAAGCTTTCTTT. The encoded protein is CASSLAQGWNTEAFF.

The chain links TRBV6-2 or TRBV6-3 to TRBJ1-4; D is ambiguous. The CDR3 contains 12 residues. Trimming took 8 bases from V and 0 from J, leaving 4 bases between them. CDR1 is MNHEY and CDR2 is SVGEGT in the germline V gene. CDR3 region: CASEATNEKLFF. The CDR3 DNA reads TGTGCCAGCGAAGCAACTAATGAAAAACTGTTTTTT.

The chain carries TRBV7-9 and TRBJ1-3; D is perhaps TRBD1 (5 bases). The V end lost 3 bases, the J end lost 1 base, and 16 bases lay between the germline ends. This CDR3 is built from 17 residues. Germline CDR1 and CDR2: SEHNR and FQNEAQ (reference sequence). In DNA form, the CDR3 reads TGTGCCAGCAGCTTTTCGGAGGGGTTAGGATCTGGAAACACCATATATTTT. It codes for CASSFSEGLGSGNTIYF.

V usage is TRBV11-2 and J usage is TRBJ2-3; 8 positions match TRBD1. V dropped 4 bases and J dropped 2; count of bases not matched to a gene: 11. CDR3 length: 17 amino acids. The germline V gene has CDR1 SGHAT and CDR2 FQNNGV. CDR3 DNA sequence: TGTGCCAGCAGCTATACCTTGGCAGGGGGCCCCACAGATACGCAGTATTTT. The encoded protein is CASSYTLAGGPTDTQYF.

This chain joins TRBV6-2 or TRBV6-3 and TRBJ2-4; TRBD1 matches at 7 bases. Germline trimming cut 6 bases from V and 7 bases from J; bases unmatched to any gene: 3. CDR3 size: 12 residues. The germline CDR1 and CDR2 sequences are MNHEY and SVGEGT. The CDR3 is CASRTGLNIQYF. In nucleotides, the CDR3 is TGTGCCAGCAGGACAGGGTTGAACATTCAGTACTTC.

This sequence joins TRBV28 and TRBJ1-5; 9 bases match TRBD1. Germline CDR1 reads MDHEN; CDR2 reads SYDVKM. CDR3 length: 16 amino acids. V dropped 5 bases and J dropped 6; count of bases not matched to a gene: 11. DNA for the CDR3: TGTGCCAGCAGTATGACTAACAGGGGGCCGGGTCAGCCCCAGCATTTT. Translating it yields CASSMTNRGPGQPQHF.

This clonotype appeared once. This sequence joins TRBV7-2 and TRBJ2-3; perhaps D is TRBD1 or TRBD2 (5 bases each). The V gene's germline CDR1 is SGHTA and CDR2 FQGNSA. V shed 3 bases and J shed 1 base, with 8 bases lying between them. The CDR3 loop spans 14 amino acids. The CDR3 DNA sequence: TGTGCCAGCAGCTTTGGGACGGGCACAGATACGCAGTATTTT. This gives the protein CASSFGTGTDTQYF.